This T cell receptor (beta chain) was captured by sequencing in a study of T-cell reconstitution after alpha-beta-depleted transplantation in children. Germline V lookup: CDR1 SGHVS, CDR2 FNYEAQ. CDR3 length equals 20 residues. The ends lost 0 bases at V and 5 bases at J; junction bases unmatched: 19. During its preparation, the TCRbeta library received unique molecular identifiers. TCRdb reprocessed the PCR reads with MiXCR, giving one entry per CDR3 protein. The data contain 300,000 to 400,000 distinct CDR3 sequences, 23% of them seen just once; the ten biggest clones take up approximately 10%. About this clonotype: Its specificity is not known.

Study observations and caveats: Several hundred expanded graft clones reportedly supplied alpha-beta T cells about two months after transplant. Where some patients showed high TCRbeta diversity at day 60, it came from recipient T cells and thymic progenitors that had survived.

The sequence was collected from a male patient between 10 and 17 years old who had a stem cell transplant for acute lymphoblastic leukemia, so the T cells may come from the graft donor. Specimen: PBMCs, mostly from graft donor cells, collected 180 days after TCRalphabeta/CD19-depleted stem cell transplant. This rearrangement joins TRBV7-6 to TRBJ2-7, with 10 bases identical to TRBD2. The CDR3 loop reads CASSLAGGRGLAGVFHEQYF. The CDR3 nucleotides are TGTGCCAGCAGCTTAGCGGGGGGGCGCGGGCTAGCGGGAGTGTTCCACGAGCAGTACTTC.